The source of this TCR beta chain is a study of T cells in localized non-small cell lung cancer. Overall study results and limits: Adjacent uninvolved lung had the highest clonality, suggesting focused antigen responses. Of the top 100 tumor clones, median 57 were in adjacent lung, more than 25 among its top 100. Only one tumor region was sequenced, so heterogeneity remains possible. Longer overall survival was seen with higher T cell density measured in blood.

From germline, CDR1 is SGHVS and CDR2 FNYEAQ. The CDR3 is 15 amino acids. Losses at the gene ends were 6 bases for V and 1 base for J; bases not matched to a gene: 5. Only a few counts were recorded for this clone. Its target is unknown. Only in-frame clones appear in the TCRdb table, and some are missing; sequencing was by immunoSEQ multiplex PCR. The sample shows around 25,000 clones, 86% of them seen only once. This receptor was identified in a female donor aged 60 or older with stage I lung adenocarcinoma. The material was peripheral blood, obtained before any cancer treatment. V usage is TRBV7-6 and J usage is TRBJ1-3; 8 bases map to TRBD1. CDR3 in amino acids: CASSYGTGSGNTIYF. The CDR3 DNA reads TGTGCCAGCAGTTACGGGACAGGTTCTGGAAACACCATATATTTT.